Listed below are T cell receptor beta chains from one sample, sequenced in a study of somatic mutations in cytotoxic T cells in rheumatoid arthritis. Produced via immunoSEQ multiplex PCR; TCRdb's table is partial and in-frame only. The sample records approximately 4,800 clones, approximately 78% being singletons. Specimen: CD8+ T cells sorted from blood, collected at a follow-up visit. Receptors originate from a middle-aged man with rheumatoid arthritis. Each CDR3 is given with its conserved first and last residue. Each record gives: D gene, clone size, J gene, CDR3 length, V gene, CDR3 DNA, CDR3 protein. A D gene is named only where the DNA matches it firmly. The size entry is marked missing in some rows and otherwise reads once, few, many or a size class.

>TRBD1|NA|TRBJ2-7|13|TRBV7-2
TGTGCCAGCAGCTGGGACAGCCCCTACGAGCAGTACTTC
CASSWDSPYEQYF
>NA|NA|TRBJ2-1|14|TRBV27
TGTGCCAGCAGTTCGACAGGCTCAGGGGAGGCGCAGTTCTTC
CASSSTGSGEAQFF
>TRBD1|few|TRBJ1-1|14|TRBV28
TGTGCCAGCAGCAATGACAGGGAAGTCACTGAAGCTTTCTTT
CASSNDREVTEAFF
>TRBD1|NA|TRBJ1-1|12|TRBV4-1
TGCGCCAGCAGCCAAGGGACAGGGGAAGCTTTCTTT
CASSQGTGEAFF
>NA|NA|TRBJ1-1|13|TRBV27
TGTGCCAGCAGAAGGGGTAGGAACACTGAAGCTTTCTTT
CASRRGRNTEAFF
>TRBD1|NA|TRBJ2-7|16|TRBV4-3
TGCGCCAGCAGCCAAGAAATACAGGGGGTATCCTACGAGCAGTACTTC
CASSQEIQGVSYEQYF
>NA|NA|TRBJ2-2|16|TRBV6-5
TGTGCCAGCAGTTACTACGGGGAGGAAGGTACCGGGGAGCTGTTTTTT
CASSYYGEEGTGELFF
>TRBD2|NA|TRBJ2-1|16|TRBV4-2
TGTGCCAGCAGCCAAGATCAAAATAGCGGGAGTAATGAGCAGTTCTTC
CASSQDQNSGSNEQFF
>NA|NA|TRBJ2-7|18|TRBV28
TGTGCCAGCAGTTTCTCTGGAGACAGACCAATTATAACCTACGAGCAGTACTTC
CASSFSGDRPIITYEQYF
>TRBD1|once|TRBJ1-2|15|TRBV6-5
TGTGCCAGCAGTTACTCGGACAGGGTTTACTATGGCTACACCTTC
CASSYSDRVYYGYTF
>TRBD2|NA|TRBJ2-3|17|TRBV29-1
TGCAGCGGCACAACCTGGGGACTAGCGGGAGCGGCGGATACGCAGTATTTT
CSGTTWGLAGAADTQYF
>TRBD1|few|TRBJ2-2|17|TRBV4-3
TGCGCCAGCAGCCAAGAAAGTCAGGGGGCGAGCACCGGGGAGCTGTTTTTT
CASSQESQGASTGELFF
>TRBD2|NA|TRBJ2-1|18|TRBV5-6
TGTGCCAGCAGCTTGGACGGGACTAGCAGTTCCCTTACAAATGAGCAGTTCTTC
CASSLDGTSSSLTNEQFF
>NA|NA|TRBJ2-1|15|TRBV28
TGTGCCAGCAGACCCGAATGGAGCTCCTACAATGAGCAGTTCTTC
CASRPEWSSYNEQFF
>NA|NA|TRBJ1-3|16|TRBV11-2
TGTGCCAGCAGCTTAAATCACGGGGCCCCTGGAAACACCATATATTTT
CASSLNHGAPGNTIYF
>TRBD1|NA|TRBJ2-7|15|TRBV2
TGTGCCAGCAGTCTGACACAGGGGCAGGCCTACGAGCAGTACTTC
CASSLTQGQAYEQYF
>TRBD1|NA|TRBJ2-5|14|TRBV7-3
TGTGCCAGCAGCCCAACAGGGGGAGAAGAGACCCAGTACTTC
CASSPTGGEETQYF
>NA|NA|TRBJ2-1|15|TRBV28
TGTGCCAGCAGTTTATACGGAAGGGACTACAATGAGCAGTTCTTC
CASSLYGRDYNEQFF
>NA|NA|TRBJ2-1|14|TRBV27
TGTGCCAGCAGTTTTTCTAGCCTTGGTAGTGAGCAGTTCTTC
CASSFSSLGSEQFF
>TRBD2|NA|TRBJ2-7|15|TRBV19
TGTGCCAGTACCGCGGGTAGCGGGGTTTCCTACGAGCAGTACTTC
CASTAGSGVSYEQYF
>NA|few|TRBJ2-1|16|TRBV4-2
TGTGCCAGCAGCCAGGACGCCGGGAGCTCCTACAATGAGCAGTTCTTC
CASSQDAGSSYNEQFF
>NA|few|TRBJ1-1|13|TRBV7-7
TGTGCCAGCAGCTTAGGCAGTAACACTGAAGCTTTCTTT
CASSLGSNTEAFF
>TRBD2|NA|TRBJ2-1|17|TRBV30
TGTGCCTGGAGTGACCTCGGGAGGACCGCGGCCTACAATGAGCAGTTCTTC
CAWSDLGRTAAYNEQFF
>TRBD2|NA|TRBJ2-7|16|TRBV5-4
TGTGCCAGCAGCTTGCAAAGCGGGAGTATAATCTACGAGCAGTACTTC
CASSLQSGSIIYEQYF
>NA|NA|TRBJ2-5|15|TRBV7-2
TGTGCCAGCAGCTCAACCCCGGGACCATGGGAGACCCAGTACTTC
CASSSTPGPWETQYF
>NA|NA|TRBJ2-7|15|TRBV7-2
TGTGCCAGCAGCTTATTACTAGACACCCGCTACGAGCAGTACTTC
CASSLLLDTRYEQYF
>TRBD2|NA|TRBJ2-7|17|TRBV7-9
TGTGCCAGCAGCGGACTGACCGGTGGGAGGGGATCCTACGAGCAGTACTTC
CASSGLTGGRGSYEQYF
>TRBD2|few|TRBJ2-7|14|TRBV9
TGTGCCAGCGGAAGTAGCGGGCGAACCTACGAGCAGTACTTC
CASGSSGRTYEQYF
>NA|once|TRBJ2-7|15|TRBV4-3
TGCGCCAGCAGCCAATACAGAGGGAAAACCTACGAGCAGTACTTC
CASSQYRGKTYEQYF
>NA|few|TRBJ2-6|15|TRBV15
TGTGCCACCAGCACAGGGAGCTCTGGGGCCAACGTCCTGACTTTC
CATSTGSSGANVLTF
>NA|NA|TRBJ2-1|13|TRBV5-4
TGTGCCAGCAGCTCCGTAGTTTACAATGAGCAGTTCTTC
CASSSVVYNEQFF
>TRBD1|NA|TRBJ1-5|15|TRBV27
TGTGCCAGCAGGGGGACAGGTGGTAGCAATCAGCCCCAGCATTTT
CASRGTGGSNQPQHF
>NA|NA|TRBJ2-2|15|TRBV29-1
TGCAGCGTTGAATCGGTGGGGGCCGGGGCCGGGGAGCTGTTTTTT
CSVESVGAGAGELFF
>NA|NA|TRBJ1-2|15|TRBV5-1
TGCGCCAGCAGCTCCGAATACGGCGGGAGCTATGGCTACACCTTC
CASSSEYGGSYGYTF
>NA|NA|TRBJ1-1|12|TRBV9
TGTGCCGTCAGGGCAGGGAATCATGAAGCTTTCTTT
CAVRAGNHEAFF
>NA|NA|TRBJ2-2|15|TRBV5-6
TGTGCCAGCAGCCCCGGGACGGCGAACACCGGGGAGCTGTTTTTT
CASSPGTANTGELFF
>NA|NA|TRBJ2-7|14|TRBV19
TGTGCCAGTAGTGGAAGCGCGAAAGGCGGAGAGCAGTACTTC
CASSGSAKGGEQYF
>TRBD1|NA|TRBJ2-5|15|TRBV28
TGTGCCAGCAGTTTTAGGACAGGTTCTTTGGAGACCCAGTACTTC
CASSFRTGSLETQYF
>TRBD1|NA|TRBJ2-2|16|TRBV28
TGTGCCAGCAGTTTCCTCCAGGACAGGGGCACCGGGGAGCTGTTTTTT
CASSFLQDRGTGELFF
>TRBD1|NA|TRBJ1-5|15|TRBV19
TGTGCCAGTAGTACTGACAGGGCAGGCAATCAGCCCCAGCATTTT
CASSTDRAGNQPQHF
>NA|once|TRBJ1-5|16|TRBV5-6
TGTGCCAGCAGTAATAACGCAGCGAGGAGCAATCAGCCCCAGCATTTT
CASSNNAARSNQPQHF
>NA|NA|TRBJ2-7|12|TRBV11-1
TGTGCCAGCAGCTCGGACTCCTACGAGCAGTACTTC
CASSSDSYEQYF
>NA|NA|TRBJ2-2|16|TRBV11-2
TGTGCCAGCAGCTTAAGTACTGGCGGGATCACCGGGGAGCTGTTTTTT
CASSLSTGGITGELFF
>NA|NA|TRBJ1-1|16|TRBV7-8
TGTGCCAGCAGCTCCATGACCTTAGACAGAAACACTGAAGCTTTCTTT
CASSSMTLDRNTEAFF